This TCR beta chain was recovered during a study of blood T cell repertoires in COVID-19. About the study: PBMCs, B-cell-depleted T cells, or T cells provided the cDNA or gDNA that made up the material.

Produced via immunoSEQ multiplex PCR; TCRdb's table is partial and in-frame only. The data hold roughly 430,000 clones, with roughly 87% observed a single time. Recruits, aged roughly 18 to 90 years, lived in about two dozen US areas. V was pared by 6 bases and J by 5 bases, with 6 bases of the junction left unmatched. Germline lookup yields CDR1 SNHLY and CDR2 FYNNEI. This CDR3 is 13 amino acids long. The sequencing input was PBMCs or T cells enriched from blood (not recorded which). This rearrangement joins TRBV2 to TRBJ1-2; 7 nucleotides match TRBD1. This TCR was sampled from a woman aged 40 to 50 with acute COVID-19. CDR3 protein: CASRQGQSYGYTF. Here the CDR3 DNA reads TGTGCCAGCAGACAGGGACAGAGTTATGGCTACACCTTC.